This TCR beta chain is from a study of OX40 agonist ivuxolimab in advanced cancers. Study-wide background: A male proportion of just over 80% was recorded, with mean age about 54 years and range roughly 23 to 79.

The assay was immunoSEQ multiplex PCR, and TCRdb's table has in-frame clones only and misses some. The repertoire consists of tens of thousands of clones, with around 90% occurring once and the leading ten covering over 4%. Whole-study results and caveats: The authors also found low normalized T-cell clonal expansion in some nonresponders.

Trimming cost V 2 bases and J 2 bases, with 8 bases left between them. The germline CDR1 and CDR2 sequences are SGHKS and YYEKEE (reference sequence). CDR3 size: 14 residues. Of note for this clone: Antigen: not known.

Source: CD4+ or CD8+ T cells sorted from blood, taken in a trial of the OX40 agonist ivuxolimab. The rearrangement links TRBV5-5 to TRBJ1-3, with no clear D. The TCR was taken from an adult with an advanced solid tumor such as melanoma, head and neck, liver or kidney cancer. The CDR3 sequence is CASSFGEAGNTIYF. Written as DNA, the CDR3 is TGTGCCAGCAGCTTTGGGGAGGCTGGAAACACCATATATTTT.